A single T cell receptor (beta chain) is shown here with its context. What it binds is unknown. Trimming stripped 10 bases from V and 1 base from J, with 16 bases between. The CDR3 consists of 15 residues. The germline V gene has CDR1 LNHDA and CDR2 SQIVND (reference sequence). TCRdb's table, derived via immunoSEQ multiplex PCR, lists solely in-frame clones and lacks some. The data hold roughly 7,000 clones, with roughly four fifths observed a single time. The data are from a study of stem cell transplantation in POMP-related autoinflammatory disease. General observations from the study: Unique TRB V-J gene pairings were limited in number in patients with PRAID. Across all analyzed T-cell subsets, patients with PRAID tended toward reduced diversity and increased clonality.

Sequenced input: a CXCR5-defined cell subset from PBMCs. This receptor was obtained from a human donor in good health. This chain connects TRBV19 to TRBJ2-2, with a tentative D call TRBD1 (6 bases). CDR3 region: CATLSRDKNTGELFF. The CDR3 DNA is TGTGCCACCCTCAGCCGGGACAAGAACACCGGGGAGCTGTTTTTT.